A selection of T cell receptor beta chains follows, all from one sample in a study of identical twins. In TCRdb, the 5' RACE reads were re-called with MiXCR into one record per CDR3 protein. The sample has 400,000 or so distinct CDR3 sequences; roughly 9% are singletons. The sequenced material came from naive T cells sorted from blood. All receptors come from a woman between 50 and 59 years old in good health. Each CDR3 is given with its conserved first and last residue. D genes are given only for firm matches. Clone size, where shown, is once, few, many, or a class for clones that have expanded.

>.|once|TRBJ2-7|TRBV3-1
TGTGCCAGCAGCGAAACAACGGGGCTCCCCTACGAGCAGCACTTC
CASSETTGLPYEQHF
>TRBD1|few|TRBJ2-7|TRBV12-3/TRBV12-4
TGTGCCAGCAGCGCGACGGACAGGGTCTCCTACGAGCAGTACTTC
CASSATDRVSYEQYF
>TRBD1|many|TRBJ1-4|TRBV13
TGTGCCAGCAGCTCGGGGACAGGGGGCGTGCGGACTAATGAAAAACTGTTTTTT
CASSSGTGGVRTNEKLFF
>TRBD2|.|TRBJ2-1|TRBV2
TGTGCCAGCAGCCCGGAGCGGGAGGGCCAGAATGAGCAGTTCTTC
CASSPEREGQNEQFF
>.|.|TRBJ2-3|TRBV4-1
TGCGCCAGCAGCCAAGTCTTGGGCGGTGATACGCAGTATTTT
CASSQVLGGDTQYF
>.|.|TRBJ2-1|TRBV27
TGTGCCAGCAGGTGGCAGGGTAAGGACAATGAGCAGTTCTTC
CASRWQGKDNEQFF
>.|.|TRBJ2-1|TRBV28
TGTGCCAGCAGTTTTTCGGGGGTGGCGGGGAATGAGCAGTTCTTC
CASSFSGVAGNEQFF
>.|few|TRBJ1-5|TRBV2
TGTGCCAGCAGTGATGAGTCCGGTAATCAGCCCCAGCATTTT
CASSDESGNQPQHF
>.|.|TRBJ2-5|TRBV6-5
TGTGCCAGCGGGGGGAATTTGGAGACCCAGTACTTC
CASGGNLETQYF
>.|few|TRBJ2-2|TRBV7-3
TGTGCCAGCAGCTTAGTAGATGGGCCCGGGGAGCTGTTTTTT
CASSLVDGPGELFF
>TRBD2|many|TRBJ2-1|TRBV10-2
TGCGCCAGCAGTCTACTAGCGGGATCGGGGAATGAGCAGTTCTTC
CASSLLAGSGNEQFF
>.|many|TRBJ2-5|TRBV5-1
TGCGCCAGCAGCTTGGATAGGTCGGGGGAGACCCAGTACTTC
CASSLDRSGETQYF
>TRBD1|few|TRBJ2-7|TRBV7-9
TGTGCCAGCTCGAGACAGGGGACCCCCTACGAGCAGTACTTC
CASSRQGTPYEQYF
>.|many|TRBJ2-1|TRBV29-1
TGCAGCGTTAGACTAGGGCATCGGAATGAGCAGTTCTTC
CSVRLGHRNEQFF
>.|few|TRBJ1-3|TRBV20-1
TGCAGTGCTAGGTACAGGGCGAGCTCTGGAAACACCATATATTTT
CSARYRASSGNTIYF
>TRBD1|few|TRBJ2-5|TRBV29-1
TGCAGCGTTGCGAAGGGGGCGGAAGAGACCCAGTACTTC
CSVAKGAEETQYF
>.|.|TRBJ1-2|TRBV19
TGTGCCAGTAGTATGCAGCAGCTAGGCGGCTACACCTTC
CASSMQQLGGYTF
>.|few|TRBJ1-1|TRBV4-1
TGCGCCAGCAGCCCACCCGGGGGAATGAACACTGAAGCTTTCTTT
CASSPPGGMNTEAFF
>.|few|TRBJ2-1|TRBV20-1
TGCAGTGCTACCCGAGCGACCTCCTACAATGAGCAGTTCTTC
CSATRATSYNEQFF
>TRBD2|few|TRBJ2-1|TRBV29-1
TGCAGCGTTGAGGGTAATAGCGGGTCTTACAATGAGCAGTTCTTC
CSVEGNSGSYNEQFF
>TRBD2|once|TRBJ2-7|TRBV20-1
TGCAGTGCTAGAGATCCAGCGGGGAGAGGGAACGAGCAGTACTTC
CSARDPAGRGNEQYF
>.|many|TRBJ2-2|TRBV29-1
TGCAGCGTCGTAAGGGCTTCCGGGGAGCTGTTTTTT
CSVVRASGELFF
>TRBD2|.|TRBJ2-1|TRBV7-2
TGTGCCAGCAGCCCTGGAGCCGGACTAGCGGGGTACAATGACCAGTTCTTC
CASSPGAGLAGYNDQFF
>TRBD2|many|TRBJ2-4|TRBV10-3
TGTGCCATCAGTGAACAGACTAGCGGGAGGGCCGGAAACATTCAGTACTTC
CAISEQTSGRAGNIQYF
>.|few|TRBJ2-7|TRBV5-1
TGCGCCAGCAGCTTGGCGGGACCACCGTACGAGCAGTACTTC
CASSLAGPPYEQYF